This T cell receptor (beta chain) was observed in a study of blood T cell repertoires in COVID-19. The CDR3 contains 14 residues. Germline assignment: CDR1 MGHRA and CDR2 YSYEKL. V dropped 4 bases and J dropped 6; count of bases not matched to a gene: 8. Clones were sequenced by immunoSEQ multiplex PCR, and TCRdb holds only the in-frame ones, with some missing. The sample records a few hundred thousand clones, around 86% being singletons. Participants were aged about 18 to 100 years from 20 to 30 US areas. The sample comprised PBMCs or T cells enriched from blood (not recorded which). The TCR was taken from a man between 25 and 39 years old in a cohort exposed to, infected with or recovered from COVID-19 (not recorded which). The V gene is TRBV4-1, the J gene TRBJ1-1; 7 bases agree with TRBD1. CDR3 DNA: TGCGCCAGCAGCCCCGGACAGGAGAGGCCTGAAGCTTTCTTT. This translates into CASSPGQERPEAFF.